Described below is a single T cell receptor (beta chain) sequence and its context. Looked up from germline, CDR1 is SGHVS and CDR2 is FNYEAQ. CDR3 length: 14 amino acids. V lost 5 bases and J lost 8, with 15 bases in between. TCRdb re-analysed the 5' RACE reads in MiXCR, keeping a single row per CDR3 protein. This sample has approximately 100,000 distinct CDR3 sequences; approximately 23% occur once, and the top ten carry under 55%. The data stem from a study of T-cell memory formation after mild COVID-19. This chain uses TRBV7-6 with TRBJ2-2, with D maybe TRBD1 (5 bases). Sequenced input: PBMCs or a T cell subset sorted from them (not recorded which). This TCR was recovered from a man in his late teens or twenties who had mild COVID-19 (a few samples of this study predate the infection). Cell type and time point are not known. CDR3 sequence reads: CASSQGPILGELFF. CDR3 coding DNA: TGTGCCAGCAGCCAGGGCCCCATACTTGGGGAGCTGTTTTTT.